A single T cell receptor beta chain is shown here with its context. The entry originates in a study of blood T cell repertoires in COVID-19. Study-wide context: There were acute and convalescent COVID-19 samples, and they came from the United States, Italy and Spain. From T cells, B-cell-depleted T cells, or PBMCs came the material, which was cDNA or gDNA.

V dropped 5 bases and J dropped 4; count of bases not matched to a gene: 8. This CDR3 spans 14 amino acids. Germline CDR1 and CDR2: SEHNR and FQNEAQ (reference sequence). Study processing details: Reference gene primer amplification gave estimated nucleated cell counts. The method was immunoSEQ multiplex PCR; TCRdb's version includes in-frame clones alone and lacks a portion of them. That table furnishes V, J and clone size, whereas the DNA furnished D and trimming. This table has about 220,000 clones, about 86% appearing once. Sequencing input: peripheral blood. The chain joins TRBV7-9 to TRBJ2-7, with 7 nucleotides matching TRBD1. This receptor was obtained from a woman younger than 45 who had recovered from COVID-19. The CDR3 coding sequence is TGTGCCAGCAGCCCGGGACAGCCCCGGTACGAGCAGTACTTC. It yields the protein CASSPGQPRYEQYF.